The 8 T cell receptor beta chains below all came from one sample that was sequenced in a study of neoadjuvant nivolumab and ipilimumab in lung cancer. Some clones are missing from TCRdb's copy, which holds only in-frame ones; the method was immunoSEQ multiplex PCR. Among 40,000 or so clones listed, 85% to 90% were seen once. Sequencing used peripheral blood, obtained before neoadjuvant nivolumab, alone or with ipilimumab. The receptors derive from an adult with non-small cell lung cancer.

V usage is TRBV6-5 and J usage is TRBJ2-3, with TRBD2 matching over 13 bases. The CDR3 contains 15 residues. Germline lookup yields CDR1 MNHEY and CDR2 SVGAGI. The V gene end was trimmed by 6 bases and the J gene end by 4 bases; junction bases not matched to a gene: 4. The CDR3 bases are TGTGCCAGCAGCCGACTAGCGGGAGGCCCAGATACGCAGTATTTT. This translates into CASSRLAGGPDTQYF.

The chain joins TRBV4-2 to TRBJ2-5; tentative D call: TRBD2 (5 bases). V lost 4 bases and J lost 3, with 15 bases in between. CDR1 LGHNA and CDR2 YNFKEQ come from the germline V gene. This CDR3 has 15 amino acids. The chain's CDR3 is CASSLIASREETQYF. DNA for the CDR3: TGTGCCAGCAGCCTCATAGCGTCAAGGGAAGAGACCCAGTACTTC.

The chain carries TRBV30 and TRBJ1-2; 8 positions agree with TRBD1. The germline gives CDR1 GTSNPN, CDR2 SVGIG (reference sequence). Trimming removed 2 bases from V and 4 bases from J; junction bases left unmatched: 6. The CDR3 contains 14 residues. The CDR3 protein is CAWSRDRGGYGYTF. The CDR3 DNA follows: TGTGCCTGGAGTCGAGACAGGGGAGGCTATGGCTACACCTTC.

This clone has only one observation. The V and J genes are TRBV7-9 and TRBJ2-1, with a possible D match to TRBD2 (5 bases). This CDR3 contains 13 residues. Germline CDR1 reads SEHNR; CDR2 reads FQNEAQ (reference sequence). Trimming stripped 2 bases from V and 6 bases from J, with 8 bases between. The CDR3 bases are TGTGCCAGCAGCTTATGGGAGAGCAATGAGCAGTTCTTC. Translated, it gives CASSLWESNEQFF.

The chain joins TRBV4-3 to TRBJ2-5; D is unresolved. V was cut by 3 bases and J by 0 bases, with 8 bases left in between. The CDR3 is 14 residues long. Germline V gene data show CDR1 as LGHNA and CDR2 as YSLEER. The CDR3 DNA reads as TGCGCCAGCAGCCAGGCGGTACACCAAGAGACCCAGTACTTC. Its translation is CASSQAVHQETQYF.

In its sample, this clone was seen a few times. The J gene is TRBJ2-7, the V gene TRBV5-6; 7 bases fit TRBD2. V shed 7 bases and J 2 bases; nucleotides not matched to a gene: 9. The length of the CDR3 is 14 residues. In germline, CDR1 is SGHDT, CDR2 YYEEEE. CDR3 sequence reads: CASVSLSGTYEQYF. CDR3 in DNA: TGTGCCAGCGTTTCCCTCAGCGGGACCTACGAGCAGTACTTC.

V usage is TRBV2 and J usage is TRBJ2-3; TRBD2 matches at 8 bases. The J segment lost 2 bases and the V segment lost 2 bases, leaving 6 bases of the junction unmatched. This CDR3 comprises 16 residues. From germline, CDR1 is SNHLY and CDR2 FYNNEI. The CDR3 sequence is CASSEFPGGNTDTQYF. CDR3 sequence (DNA): TGTGCCAGCAGTGAATTTCCGGGAGGGAACACAGATACGCAGTATTTT.

V is TRBV2 and J is TRBJ1-5; D uncertain. Germline V gene data show CDR1 as SNHLY and CDR2 as FYNNEI. Trimming took off 4 bases at V and 0 bases at J, with 10 bases between the two ends. The CDR3 length is 15 residues. The CDR3: CASSGGLYSNQPQHF. The DNA for the CDR3 is TGTGCCAGCAGTGGTGGCCTATATAGCAATCAGCCCCAGCATTTT.